A selection of T cell receptor beta chains follows, all from one sample in a study of cytomegalovirus exposure and HLA in healthy donors. Generated by immunoSEQ multiplex PCR, the TCRdb table keeps only in-frame clones and is missing some. The sample consists of more than 90,000 clones, about 61% of them appearing once. The sequencing input was PBMCs. The receptors shown here come from a woman aged 25-40 years in good health and CMV-seronegative. CDR3s include the opening cysteine and the closing phenylalanine or tryptophan. D genes are given only for firm matches. For some rows the clone size is stated as once, few or many, or as a class when expanded; others skip it.

J: TRBJ2-1; size: -; V: TRBV5-1; D: TRBD2; DNA: TGCGCCAGCACCCGACTAGCGGGAGGGCAAGGGAATGAGCAGTTCTTC; CDR3: CASTRLAGGQGNEQFF
J: TRBJ1-1; size: -; V: TRBV5-4; D: TRBD1; DNA: TGTGCCAGCAGCGCCAGGGGGCTGGGGAACACTGAAGCTTTCTTT; CDR3: CASSARGLGNTEAFF
J: TRBJ1-1; size: -; V: TRBV2; D: -; DNA: TGTGCCAGCAGTTTGACAGCGAACACTGAAGCTTTCTTT; CDR3: CASSLTANTEAFF
J: TRBJ1-5; size: -; V: TRBV15; D: TRBD1; DNA: TGTGCCACCAGCCCACGGACAGGGGGGGATCAGCCCCAGCATTTT; CDR3: CATSPRTGGDQPQHF
J: TRBJ2-1; size: -; V: TRBV19; D: -; DNA: TGTGCCAGTAGTATAATAGTCGGGCAGGGGGGAGGCGATGAGCAGTTCTTC; CDR3: CASSIIVGQGGGDEQFF
J: TRBJ2-7; size: -; V: TRBV28; D: TRBD2; DNA: TGTGCCAGCAGTTTAATCGTGGGGAGGGGATCTACCTACGAGCAGTACTTC; CDR3: CASSLIVGRGSTYEQYF
J: TRBJ2-2; size: few; V: TRBV5-1; D: -; DNA: TGCGCCAGCAGCCCCGGCATGACAATGGGGGAGCTGTTTTTT; CDR3: CASSPGMTMGELFF
J: TRBJ2-7; size: -; V: TRBV30; D: TRBD2; DNA: TGTGCCTGGAACCCTAGCGGGGACTACGAGCAGTACTTC; CDR3: CAWNPSGDYEQYF
J: TRBJ2-5; size: -; V: TRBV6-5; D: TRBD1; DNA: TGTGCCAGCAGCTTCACAGGGGGCGAAGAGACCCAGTACTTC; CDR3: CASSFTGGEETQYF
J: TRBJ2-7; size: -; V: TRBV18; D: TRBD1; DNA: TGTGCCAGCTCTCCAGACAGGGGGCAAAACGAGCAGTACTTC; CDR3: CASSPDRGQNEQYF
J: TRBJ2-2; size: -; V: TRBV4-3; D: -; DNA: TGCGCCAGCAGCCAGCTGACAGGAGAGAACACCGGGGAGCTGTTTTTT; CDR3: CASSQLTGENTGELFF
J: TRBJ1-4; size: few; V: TRBV10-3; D: TRBD1; DNA: TGTGCCATCAGTGAGTCCGGACAGGGTGATCTGTGGGCAACTAATGAAAAACTGTTTTTT; CDR3: CAISESGQGDLWATNEKLFF
J: TRBJ2-1; size: -; V: TRBV9; D: TRBD2; DNA: TGTGCCAGCAGCGTAGGAACTAGCGTCTACAATGAGCAGTTCTTC; CDR3: CASSVGTSVYNEQFF
J: TRBJ2-3; size: -; V: TRBV11-2; D: TRBD2; DNA: TGTGCCAGCAGCCTCGGAAGGACTAGCGGGAGAGATACGCAGTATTTT; CDR3: CASSLGRTSGRDTQYF
J: TRBJ1-2; size: -; V: TRBV6-6; D: TRBD1; DNA: TGTGCCAGCAGTTACTCGAGGGGTGAGGGGGCGAATGGCTACACCTTC; CDR3: CASSYSRGEGANGYTF
J: TRBJ2-3; size: -; V: TRBV5-1; D: TRBD2; DNA: TGCGCCAGCAGCAACAGCGGGAGTAGCACAGATACGCAGTATTTT; CDR3: CASSNSGSSTDTQYF
J: TRBJ1-2; size: -; V: TRBV6-5; D: -; DNA: TGTGCCAGCAGTTACAGAGGAAATGAGGGCTACACCTTC; CDR3: CASSYRGNEGYTF
J: TRBJ2-3; size: once; V: TRBV5-1; D: TRBD2; DNA: TGCGCCAGCAGCTTACGGACTAGCGGGAGGTTCAAAGACACAGATACGCAGTATTTT; CDR3: CASSLRTSGRFKDTDTQYF
J: TRBJ2-5; size: -; V: TRBV14; D: -; DNA: TGTGCCAGCAGCAAACCAACAGATTACCAAGAGACCCAGTACTTC; CDR3: CASSKPTDYQETQYF
J: TRBJ2-7; size: -; V: TRBV28; D: -; DNA: TGTGCCAGCAGTTCGGTCTACGAGCAGTACTTC; CDR3: CASSSVYEQYF
J: TRBJ2-7; size: -; V: TRBV7-9; D: TRBD2; DNA: TGTGCCAGCAGCTCGGGGGGTGGTAGGGTTCTCTACGAGCAGTACTTC; CDR3: CASSSGGGRVLYEQYF
J: TRBJ1-2; size: -; V: TRBV7-2; D: -; DNA: TGTGCCAGCAGCCCGGCGGCCTATGGCTACACCTTC; CDR3: CASSPAAYGYTF
J: TRBJ2-4; size: -; V: TRBV6-1; D: -; DNA: TGTGCCAGCGGGGATGGCGGGATTCAGTACTTC; CDR3: CASGDGGIQYF
J: TRBJ2-2; size: once; V: TRBV14; D: -; DNA: TGTGCCAGCAGCCAGAACAGGGTCGGCACCGGGGAGCTGTTTTTT; CDR3: CASSQNRVGTGELFF
J: TRBJ2-7; size: -; V: TRBV30; D: TRBD1; DNA: TGTGCCTGGAGTGGGGGACAGGGGACGCACGAGCAGTACTTC; CDR3: CAWSGGQGTHEQYF
J: TRBJ1-5; size: once; V: TRBV18; D: -; DNA: TGTGCCAGCTCACCAGAAGGGGGAAAGGATCAGCCCCAGCATTTT; CDR3: CASSPEGGKDQPQHF
J: TRBJ2-7; size: -; V: TRBV4-3; D: -; DNA: TGCGCCAGCAGCCAAGAATACAGCTCCTACGAGCAGTACTTC; CDR3: CASSQEYSSYEQYF
J: TRBJ2-1; size: -; V: TRBV4-3; D: -; DNA: TGCGCCAGCAGCCAAGATTACTTAGGGGGCAATGAGCAGTTCTTC; CDR3: CASSQDYLGGNEQFF
J: TRBJ2-7; size: few; V: TRBV18; D: TRBD2; DNA: TGTGCCAGCTCACCTTCAGCCTTAGCGGGAGGGTCCTACGAGCAGTACTTC; CDR3: CASSPSALAGGSYEQYF
J: TRBJ1-1; size: -; V: TRBV15; D: -; DNA: TGTGCCACCAGCAGAGACAGGGCCGCCAGAGAAGCTTTCTTT; CDR3: CATSRDRAAREAFF
J: TRBJ1-1; size: -; V: TRBV6-6; D: TRBD1; DNA: TGTGCGACATTCGGGGGACAGACTCGGGCTTTCTTT; CDR3: CATFGGQTRAFF
J: TRBJ1-2; size: -; V: TRBV6-6; D: -; DNA: TGTGCCAGCAGTTATTCAGCTAACTATGGCTACACCTTC; CDR3: CASSYSANYGYTF
J: TRBJ2-1; size: -; V: TRBV9; D: -; DNA: TGTGCCAGCAGCGCGTGGATTAGCGATGAGCAGTTCTTC; CDR3: CASSAWISDEQFF
J: TRBJ2-3; size: once; V: TRBV6-4; D: TRBD1; DNA: TGTGCCAGCAGTGACGCAGGGGGTTACACAGATACGCAGTATTTT; CDR3: CASSDAGGYTDTQYF
J: TRBJ2-3; size: -; V: TRBV5-1; D: TRBD1; DNA: TGCGCCAGCAGCCTCCGGGACAGGGTCACAGATACGCAGTATTTT; CDR3: CASSLRDRVTDTQYF
J: TRBJ2-7; size: -; V: TRBV5-1; D: -; DNA: TGCGCCAGCAGCCCGCCTGGAGGCTCCTACGAGCAGTACTTC; CDR3: CASSPPGGSYEQYF
J: TRBJ2-1; size: -; V: TRBV5-1; D: TRBD2; DNA: TGCGCCAGCAGCTCCCCGGGACGGGGGGGTGAGCAGTTCTTC; CDR3: CASSSPGRGGEQFF
J: TRBJ1-2; size: few; V: TRBV18; D: TRBD1; DNA: TGTGCCAGCTCACTTGGGACAGCCGATGGCTACACCTTC; CDR3: CASSLGTADGYTF
J: TRBJ2-5; size: -; V: TRBV27; D: -; DNA: TGTGCCAGCAGTTTACTCGGAGACCAAGAGACCCAGTACTTC; CDR3: CASSLLGDQETQYF
J: TRBJ1-1; size: -; V: TRBV6-5; D: -; DNA: TGTGCCAGCAGTCCCATCGGGGAGGAAGCTTTCTTT; CDR3: CASSPIGEEAFF
J: TRBJ1-5; size: -; V: TRBV28; D: TRBD1; DNA: TGTGCCAGCAGTTTCGTCAGGGGGTTTGAACAGCCCCAGCATTTT; CDR3: CASSFVRGFEQPQHF
J: TRBJ2-2; size: -; V: TRBV6-4; D: TRBD1; DNA: TGTGCCAGCAGTGAGACAGGGGCGAACACCGGGGAGCTGTTTTTT; CDR3: CASSETGANTGELFF
J: TRBJ1-4; size: -; V: TRBV9; D: -; DNA: TGTGCCAGCAGCGTTGAAGGGGTTCCTAATGAAAAACTGTTTTTT; CDR3: CASSVEGVPNEKLFF
J: TRBJ1-1; size: -; V: TRBV4-1; D: -; DNA: TGCGCCAGCAGCCCCTCGGTCGTGTTGAACACTGAAGCTTTCTTT; CDR3: CASSPSVVLNTEAFF
J: TRBJ2-3; size: few; V: TRBV2; D: TRBD2; DNA: TGTGCCACTTCACTCAGCGGGGCAAATACGCAGTATTTT; CDR3: CATSLSGANTQYF
J: TRBJ2-7; size: few; V: TRBV7-2; D: TRBD1; DNA: TGTGCCAGCAGCGTCACAGGGGTGAACGAGCAGTACTTC; CDR3: CASSVTGVNEQYF
J: TRBJ1-1; size: -; V: TRBV6-6; D: TRBD1; DNA: TGTGCCAGCAGTTGGGGACAGAGGAACACTGAAGCTTTCTTT; CDR3: CASSWGQRNTEAFF
J: TRBJ1-1; size: -; V: TRBV4-2; D: -; DNA: TGTGCCAGCAGCCAAGAGGGGGCTCGGGGTGTTGAAGCTTTCTTT; CDR3: CASSQEGARGVEAFF
J: TRBJ1-6; size: -; V: TRBV6-1; D: TRBD1; DNA: TGTGCCAGCAGTGCCGCCGGACAGGGCAGTAATTCACCCCTCCACTTT; CDR3: CASSAAGQGSNSPLHF
J: TRBJ2-7; size: -; V: TRBV28; D: -; DNA: TGTGCCAGCCCGGACAGGGTCCTAAAGCGGGGTTCGTACGAGCAGTACTTC; CDR3: CASPDRVLKRGSYEQYF
J: TRBJ1-2; size: -; V: TRBV19; D: -; DNA: TGTGCCTCTCGGGCCAGGGGCCCGACAAAAGACTATGGCTACACCTTC; CDR3: CASRARGPTKDYGYTF
J: TRBJ1-1; size: -; V: TRBV6-5; D: TRBD1; DNA: TGTGCCAGCAGGACAGGGTTGAACACTGAAGCTTTCTTT; CDR3: CASRTGLNTEAFF
J: TRBJ2-7; size: -; V: TRBV2; D: TRBD1; DNA: TGTGCCAGCCGAACCGGGACAGGGGGAGACGAGCAGTACTTC; CDR3: CASRTGTGGDEQYF
J: TRBJ2-1; size: -; V: TRBV20-1; D: -; DNA: TGCAGTGCTTACCAGGGTAATGAGCAGTTCTTC; CDR3: CSAYQGNEQFF
J: TRBJ2-1; size: -; V: TRBV30; D: TRBD2; DNA: TGTGCCGTACGTTCCGGGACTAGCGACGTTAATGAGCAGTTCTTC; CDR3: CAVRSGTSDVNEQFF